These 2 T cell receptor beta chains share one sample of origin, sequenced in a study of cytomegalovirus exposure and HLA in healthy donors. The PCR used 60 Vbeta and 13 Jbeta primers. Assay: immunoSEQ multiplex PCR; the TCRdb copy retains only in-frame clones and omits some. The data hold some 150,000 clones, with approximately 64% observed a single time. The source material was PBMCs. These TCRs come from a woman in her thirties or forties in good health and CMV-seronegative.

The V gene is TRBV5-1, the J gene TRBJ1-1; D is unresolved. Trimming removed 0 bases at V and 5 bases at J, with 8 bases between. Per germline, CDR1 SGHRS and CDR2 YFSETQ. The CDR3 is 13 residues long. The CDR3 here is CASSLDSQTEAFF. In nucleotides, the CDR3 is TGCGCCAGCAGCTTGGACAGCCAAACTGAAGCTTTCTTT.

This chain uses TRBV7-3 with TRBJ1-1; 8 bases match TRBD1. CDR3 length equals 15 residues. The V segment lost 5 bases and the J segment 0 bases; nucleotides outside the gene matches: 5. CDR1 and CDR2 (germline): SGHTA, FQGTGA. CDR3 loop: CASSLGQGLNTEAFF. As DNA, the CDR3 is TGTGCCAGCAGCCTAGGACAGGGACTGAACACTGAAGCTTTCTTT.